A selection of T cell receptor beta chains follows, all from one sample in a study of regulatory T cells in long-lasting Graves disease. TCRdb fed the multiplex PCR reads into MiXCR, producing one record per CDR3 protein. The repertoire holds about 520,000 distinct CDR3 sequences, around 11% seen once, with roughly 8.9% in the top ten. These sequences were also reported in another study, on T cells in Graves' hyperthyroidism and ophthalmopathy.

This sample comprised peripheral blood mononuclear cells (PBMCs), obtained at new diagnosis, from a patient treated with antithyroid drugs. These TCRs come from a woman in her 30s with Graves disease. CDR3s include the opening cysteine and the closing phenylalanine or tryptophan. Each record gives: V gene, J gene, D gene, clone size, CDR3 DNA, CDR3 protein. The D gene is left open where the match is weak. Not all rows give a size; the values are once, few, many and, for expanded clones, a class.

TRBV12-3/TRBV12-4,TRBJ1-2,.,.,TGTGCCAGCAGTTTTGGGTACTATGGCTACACCTTC,CASSFGYYGYTF
TRBV7-9,TRBJ1-2,.,many,TGTGCCAGCCGCGCTGGCTATGGCTACACCTTC,CASRAGYGYTF
TRBV3-1,TRBJ2-7,.,many,TGTGCCAGCAGCAATTTATTCACGCCCCTGAGGACACGCACCTACGAGCAGTACTTC,CASSNLFTPLRTRTYEQYF
TRBV20-1,TRBJ1-6,.,many,TGCAGTGCCATCAACCGGGAGCCATATTCACCCCTCCACTTT,CSAINREPYSPLHF
TRBV2,TRBJ2-2,.,many,TGTGCCAGCAGTAAGCCGGGGTCGGGGTCTATGCGGATGAACACCGGGGAGCTGTTTTTT,CASSKPGSGSMRMNTGELFF
TRBV18,TRBJ2-1,TRBD2,many,TGTGCCAGCTCGAAGATAGCGGGGCCCTACAATGAGCAGTTCTTC,CASSKIAGPYNEQFF
TRBV30,TRBJ2-1,.,few,TGTGCTAGAGAGGCAGGGCCTTACAATGAGCAGTTCTTC,CAREAGPYNEQFF
TRBV2,TRBJ1-5,TRBD1,many,TGTGCCAGCAGCGACGGGACAGGGGGTCAGCCCCAGCATTTT,CASSDGTGGQPQHF
TRBV6-1,TRBJ2-6,.,.,TGTGCCAGCAGTCGAACCGTGTCCTCTGGGGCCAACGTCCTGACTTTC,CASSRTVSSGANVLTF
TRBV20-1,TRBJ2-5,.,many,TGCAGTGCTAGAGAGATGAAAGGTAGCGGAGAGACCCAGTACTTC,CSAREMKGSGETQYF
TRBV29-1,TRBJ1-3,.,many,TGCAGCGCCAAGAGCTCTGGAAACACCATATATTTT,CSAKSSGNTIYF
TRBV6-1,TRBJ2-6,.,many,TGTGCCAGCAGTGTCCGGGGGCTCGACTCTGGGGCCAACGTCCTGACTTTC,CASSVRGLDSGANVLTF
TRBV25-1,TRBJ2-3,TRBD2,many,TGTGCCAGCAGTGACGGACTAGCGGGTAGCACAGATACGCAGTATTTT,CASSDGLAGSTDTQYF
TRBV19,TRBJ1-1,.,many,TGTGCCAGTAGTATTATGGTCACAGGCCTCACTGAAGCTTTCTTT,CASSIMVTGLTEAFF
TRBV6-2/TRBV6-3,TRBJ2-1,TRBD2,many,TGTGCCAGCAGCCTACTCAGGGGCGGGAGGAGCTCCTACAATGAGCAGTTCTTC,CASSLLRGGRSSYNEQFF
TRBV12-3/TRBV12-4,TRBJ1-1,.,many,TGTGCCAGCCTGGTCTCCAGACGAACTGAAGCTTTCTTT,CASLVSRRTEAFF
TRBV14,TRBJ1-2,.,many,TGTGCCAGCAGCCCCAGCGAACGATCCGGGAACATCAAGGATGGCTACACCTTC,CASSPSERSGNIKDGYTF
TRBV12-3/TRBV12-4,TRBJ2-5,TRBD1,many,TGTGCCAGCAGTCGGGACAGAAGCCAAGAGACCCAGTACTTC,CASSRDRSQETQYF
TRBV27,TRBJ2-7,TRBD2,many,TGTGCCAGCAGTTCTTGGACTAGCGGGAGGGAGGAGCAGTACTTC,CASSSWTSGREEQYF
TRBV6-2/TRBV6-3,TRBJ2-7,.,many,TGTGCCAGCAGACGACTAGGGGCGTGGGAGCAGTACTTC,CASRRLGAWEQYF
TRBV20-1,TRBJ2-5,.,many,TGCAGTGCTAGTCGAGTTGGGGTCTTCGGAGAGACCCAGTACTTC,CSASRVGVFGETQYF
TRBV29-1,TRBJ2-1,.,.,TGCAGCGTTTACCCGGGAAACTACAATGAGCAGTTCTTC,CSVYPGNYNEQFF
TRBV7-9,TRBJ2-7,.,many,TGTGCCAGCAGCTCCTCCGGGACCCCAATGCAGTACTTC,CASSSSGTPMQYF
TRBV20-1,TRBJ1-5,TRBD1,.,TGCAGTGCTAGAGAAGGGGGCGATCAGCCCCAGCATTTT,CSAREGGDQPQHF
TRBV27,TRBJ2-7,TRBD2,few,TGTGCCAGCAGTTTTCTAGGGACTAGCGCCTACGAGCAGTACTTC,CASSFLGTSAYEQYF
TRBV12-3/TRBV12-4,TRBJ2-7,.,many,TGTGCCAGCAGTTTTACCCCGGGGCAGACGAGCTCCTACGAGCAGTACTTC,CASSFTPGQTSSYEQYF
TRBV25-1,TRBJ2-7,TRBD2,many,TGTGCCAGCAGTGGGGGACTAGCGGTCACCTCCTACGAGCAGTACTTC,CASSGGLAVTSYEQYF
TRBV20-1,TRBJ2-5,.,many,TGCAGTGCGCGGACAGGGCGGCGGAGTTTGGGAGGGCCTAGAGAGACCCAGTACTTC,CSARTGRRSLGGPRETQYF
TRBV9,TRBJ2-2,TRBD2,.,TGTGCCAGCAGCGTAGATTATAGCGGGAGGGATACCGGGGAGCTGTTTTTT,CASSVDYSGRDTGELFF
TRBV29-1,TRBJ2-1,.,many,TGCAGCGTTGAAGGCGGTTACAATGAGCAGTTCTTC,CSVEGGYNEQFF
TRBV7-2,TRBJ2-1,.,many,TGTGCCAGCAGCTGGACCGTGGGTGAGCAGTTCTTC,CASSWTVGEQFF
TRBV2,TRBJ2-1,TRBD2,many,TGTGCCAGCAAACGGGAGGGATGGTCCTACAATGAGCAGTTCTTC,CASKREGWSYNEQFF
TRBV10-3,TRBJ1-1,.,many,TGTGCCATCAGACCACAAATAGGCAGCCCGAACACTGAAGCTTTCTTT,CAIRPQIGSPNTEAFF
TRBV18,TRBJ2-5,.,.,TGTGCCAGCTCCCCGTACAGAGGCCAAGAGACCCAGTACTTC,CASSPYRGQETQYF
TRBV20-1,TRBJ2-7,.,many,TGCAGTGCTAGTAGGAGTTCCTCCTACGAGCAGTACTTC,CSASRSSSYEQYF
TRBV27,TRBJ2-1,TRBD1,few,TGTGCCAGCAGTTTATTGCAGGGGGCGCCGGATGAGCAGTTCTTC,CASSLLQGAPDEQFF
TRBV7-9,TRBJ2-7,.,few,TGTGCCAGCAGCCCTCGGCAATCCCGCGAGCAGTACTTC,CASSPRQSREQYF
TRBV3-1,TRBJ1-1,.,many,TGTGCCAGCAGCCAAGCCTCAGGGGCGGCGAACACTGAAGCTTTCTTT,CASSQASGAANTEAFF
TRBV2,TRBJ1-4,.,many,TGTGCCAGCAGTGAGGGGGGTCGCGAAAAACTGTTTTTT,CASSEGGREKLFF
TRBV5-1,TRBJ1-1,TRBD1,many,TGCGCCAGCAGCGGGACAGGACGGTTCACTGAAGCTTTCTTT,CASSGTGRFTEAFF
TRBV11-3,TRBJ1-2,TRBD1,many,TGTGCCAGCAGCTTGGGACAGTTAGCAGATGGCTACACCTTC,CASSLGQLADGYTF
TRBV11-2,TRBJ2-3,TRBD2,many,TGTGCCAGCAGCTCAGGGAGGCTAGCGGGACTAAATACGCAGTATTTT,CASSSGRLAGLNTQYF
TRBV7-8,TRBJ2-7,.,.,TGTGCCAGCAGCTTAAAACGAAACTACGAGCAGTACTTC,CASSLKRNYEQYF
TRBV4-1,TRBJ1-2,.,.,TGCGCCAGCAGCCACAGACAAACCCCCGGTGGCGGGTCCTCTAACTATGGCTACACCTTC,CASSHRQTPGGGSSNYGYTF
TRBV27,TRBJ1-1,.,.,TGTGCCAGCTCCATACAGGGTCGTGAAGCTTTCTTT,CASSIQGREAFF
TRBV12-3/TRBV12-4,TRBJ1-2,TRBD1,many,TGTGCCAGCAGTTTAAGTGGGATGGGGACAGGCGTCGGCTACACCTTC,CASSLSGMGTGVGYTF
TRBV12-3/TRBV12-4,TRBJ2-7,TRBD1,many,TGTGCCAGCAGTTTAGTGGGACAGGGCCACGAGCAGTACTTC,CASSLVGQGHEQYF
TRBV5-1,TRBJ2-3,.,few,TGCGCCAGCAGCTTGGTAGTCGGGGGCTCGGATACGCAGTATTTT,CASSLVVGGSDTQYF
TRBV28,TRBJ1-1,TRBD1,many,TGTGCCAGCAGTTTAGGCAGGGGGCTGGCTTTCTTT,CASSLGRGLAFF
TRBV19,TRBJ2-2,TRBD2,.,TGTGCCAGTAGTATCAATTCCGGGAGGAGGACCGGGGAGCTGTTTTTT,CASSINSGRRTGELFF
TRBV28,TRBJ2-7,TRBD2,many,TGTGCCAGATTCGTCCTAGCGGGAGACAACGAGCAGTACTTC,CARFVLAGDNEQYF
TRBV19,TRBJ2-2,.,many,TGTTCCTCGCGGAGGGCTGACACCGGGGAGCTGTTTTTT,CSSRRADTGELFF
TRBV25-1,TRBJ2-3,.,few,TGTGCCAGCAGTGAATTCTCGGAGACAGGAGTTACAGATACGCAGTATTTT,CASSEFSETGVTDTQYF